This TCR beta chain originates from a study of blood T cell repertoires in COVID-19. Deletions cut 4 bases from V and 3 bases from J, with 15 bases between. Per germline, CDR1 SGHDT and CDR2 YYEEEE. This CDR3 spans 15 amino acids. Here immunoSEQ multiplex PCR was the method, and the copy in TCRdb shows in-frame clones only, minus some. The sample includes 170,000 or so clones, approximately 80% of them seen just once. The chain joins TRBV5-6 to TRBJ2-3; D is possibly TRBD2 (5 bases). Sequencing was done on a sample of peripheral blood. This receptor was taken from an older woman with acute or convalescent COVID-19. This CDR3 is CASSTGLILTDTQYF. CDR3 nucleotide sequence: TGTGCCAGCAGCACCGGACTCATTCTTACAGATACGCAGTATTTT.